This paragraph reports one T cell receptor beta chain. The antigen is not known. This entry is derived from a study of cytomegalovirus exposure and HLA in healthy donors. Study-level findings and limits: Rare TCR sequences predominated, though certain public TCRs were found in many donors. On later analysis, the bulk of CMV-associated TCR beta chains appeared to be HLA-restricted. Most subjects had HLA-A and HLA-B alleles reportedly predicted accurately by TCR beta sequences.

The study ran its PCR with 60 Vbeta and 13 Jbeta primers. Authors' methods: Roughly 80 million unique TCR beta chains, approximately 11 million of them shared, were counted by a later analysis. Generated by immunoSEQ multiplex PCR, the TCRdb table keeps only in-frame clones and is missing some. V and J calls and clone size are those listed in that table; D and trimming were worked out from the DNA. The sample totals about 200,000 clones. The receptor was isolated from a girl aged 2 to 10 in good health and CMV-seropositive. Sequenced material: PBMCs.

The CDR3 is CATTSGSYEQYF. The CDR3, as DNA: TGTGCCACGACTAGCGGGAGCTACGAGCAGTACTTC. The chain carries TRBV28 and TRBJ2-7, with TRBD2 matching over 12 bases. V shed 10 bases, J shed 3 bases, and the junction held 1 base outside the gene matches. There are 12 residues in the CDR3. Germline V CDR1 and CDR2: MDHEN, SYDVKM.